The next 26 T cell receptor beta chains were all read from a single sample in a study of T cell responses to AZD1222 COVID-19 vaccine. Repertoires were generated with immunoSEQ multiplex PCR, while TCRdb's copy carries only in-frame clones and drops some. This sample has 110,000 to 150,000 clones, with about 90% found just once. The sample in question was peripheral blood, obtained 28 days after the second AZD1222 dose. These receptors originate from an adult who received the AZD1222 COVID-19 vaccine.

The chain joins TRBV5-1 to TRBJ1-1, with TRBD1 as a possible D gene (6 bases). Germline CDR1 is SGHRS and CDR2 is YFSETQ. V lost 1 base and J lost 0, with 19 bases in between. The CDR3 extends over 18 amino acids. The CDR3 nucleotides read TGCGCCAGCAGCTTGAGTCGGGAAATAGGGGGGGTGAACACTGAAGCTTTCTTT. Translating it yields CASSLSREIGGVNTEAFF.

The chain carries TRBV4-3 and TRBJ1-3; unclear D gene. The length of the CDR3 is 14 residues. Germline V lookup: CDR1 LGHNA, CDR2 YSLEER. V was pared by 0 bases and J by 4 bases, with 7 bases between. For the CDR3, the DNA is TGCGCCAGCAGCCAAGAGGATACGGGAAACACCATATATTTT. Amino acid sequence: CASSQEDTGNTIYF.

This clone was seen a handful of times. In nucleotides, the CDR3 is TGCGCCAGCAACAGACAGACTCCTAACACCGGGGAGCTGTTTTTT. Its protein is CASNRQTPNTGELFF. This chain uses TRBV10-1 with TRBJ2-2; possible D gene TRBD1, 5 bases. The CDR3 runs 15 residues. Trimming stripped 7 bases from V and 2 bases from J, with 14 bases between. Germline V gives CDR1 WNHNN, CDR2 SYGVQD (reference sequence).

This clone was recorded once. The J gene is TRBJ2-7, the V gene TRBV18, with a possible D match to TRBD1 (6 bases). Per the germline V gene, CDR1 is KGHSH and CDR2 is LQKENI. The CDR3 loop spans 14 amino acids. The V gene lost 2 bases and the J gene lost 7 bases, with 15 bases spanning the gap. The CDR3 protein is CASSPMGSQGEQYF. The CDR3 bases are TGTGCCAGCTCACCAATGGGGTCCCAGGGGGAGCAGTACTTC.

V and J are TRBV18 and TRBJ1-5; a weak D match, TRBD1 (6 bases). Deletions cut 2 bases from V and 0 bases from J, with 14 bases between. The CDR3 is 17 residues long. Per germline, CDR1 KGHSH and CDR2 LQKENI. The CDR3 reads CASSPKPGGRSNQPQHF. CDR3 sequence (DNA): TGTGCCAGCTCACCAAAACCGGGGGGCCGTAGCAATCAGCCCCAGCATTTT.

DNA of the CDR3: TGTGCCAGCAGTCTAGGGGACCCAGTTGAGCAGTTCTTC. Translating it yields CASSLGDPVEQFF. The chain is built from TRBV12-3 or TRBV12-4 and TRBJ2-1; possibly TRBD1 or TRBD2 for D (5 bases each). The CDR3 runs to 13 residues. V was shortened by 5 bases and J by 9 bases, with 14 bases between the two germline ends.

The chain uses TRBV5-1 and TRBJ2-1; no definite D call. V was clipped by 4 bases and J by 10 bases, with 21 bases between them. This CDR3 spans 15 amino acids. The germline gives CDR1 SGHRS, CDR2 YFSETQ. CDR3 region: CASSPALGLDREQFF. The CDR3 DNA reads TGCGCCAGCAGCCCGGCTTTGGGGTTGGACCGGGAGCAGTTCTTC.

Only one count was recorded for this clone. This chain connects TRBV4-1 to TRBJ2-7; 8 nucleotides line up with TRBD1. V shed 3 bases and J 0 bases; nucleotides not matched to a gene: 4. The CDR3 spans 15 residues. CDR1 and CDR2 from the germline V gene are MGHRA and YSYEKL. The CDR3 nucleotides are TGCGCCAGCAGCCATGGACAGGGCAACTCCTACGAGCAGTACTTC. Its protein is CASSHGQGNSYEQYF.

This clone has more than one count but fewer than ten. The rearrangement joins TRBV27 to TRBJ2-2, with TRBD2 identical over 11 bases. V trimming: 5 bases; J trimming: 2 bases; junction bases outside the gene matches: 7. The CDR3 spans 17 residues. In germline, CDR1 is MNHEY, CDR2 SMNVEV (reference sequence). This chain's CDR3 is CASSLKTSGSNTGELFF. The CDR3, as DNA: TGTGCCAGCAGTCTAAAAACTAGCGGGAGTAACACCGGGGAGCTGTTTTTT.

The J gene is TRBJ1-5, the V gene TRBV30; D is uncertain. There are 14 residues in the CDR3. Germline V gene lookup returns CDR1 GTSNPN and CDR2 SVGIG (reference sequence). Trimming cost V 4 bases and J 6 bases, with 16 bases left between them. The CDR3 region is CAWIPGGYSQPQHF. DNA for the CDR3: TGTGCCTGGATTCCGGGAGGGTATTCTCAGCCCCAGCATTTT.

The CDR3 here is CASSYVTAGLSLWREQFF. CDR3 DNA: TGTGCCAGCAGTTACGTCACGGCGGGCTTATCTCTTTGGAGGGAGCAGTTCTTC. This chain joins TRBV6-2 or TRBV6-3 and TRBJ2-1, with a tentative D call TRBD2 (5 bases). Between the trimmed V and J ends, which lost 2 bases and 10 bases, there was a span of 27 bases. CDR3 length equals 18 residues. Looked up from germline, CDR1 is MNHEY and CDR2 is SVGEGT.

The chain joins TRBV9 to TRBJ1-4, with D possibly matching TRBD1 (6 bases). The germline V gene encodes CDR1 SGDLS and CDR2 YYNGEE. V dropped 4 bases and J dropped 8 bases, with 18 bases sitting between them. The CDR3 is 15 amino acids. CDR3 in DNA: TGTGCCAGCAGCCTAGGGACGGCGGACAGAGAAAAACTGTTTTTT. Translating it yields CASSLGTADREKLFF.

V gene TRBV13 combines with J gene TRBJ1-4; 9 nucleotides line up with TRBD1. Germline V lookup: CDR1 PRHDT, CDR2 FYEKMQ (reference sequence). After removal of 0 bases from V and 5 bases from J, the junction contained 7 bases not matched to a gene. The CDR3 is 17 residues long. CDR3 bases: TGTGCCAGCAGCTTAGGACCCGGACAGGGGAAAAATGAAAAACTGTTTTTT. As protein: CASSLGPGQGKNEKLFF.

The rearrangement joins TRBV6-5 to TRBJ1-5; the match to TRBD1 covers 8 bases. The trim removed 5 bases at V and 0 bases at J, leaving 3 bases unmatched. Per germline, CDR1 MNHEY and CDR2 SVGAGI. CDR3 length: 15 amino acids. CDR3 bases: TGTGCCAGCAGTAAGACAGGGGATAGCAATCAGCCCCAGCATTTT. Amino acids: CASSKTGDSNQPQHF.

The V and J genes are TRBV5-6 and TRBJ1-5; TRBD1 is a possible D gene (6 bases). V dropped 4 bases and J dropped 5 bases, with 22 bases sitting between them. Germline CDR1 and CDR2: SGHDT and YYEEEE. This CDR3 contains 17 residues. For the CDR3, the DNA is TGTGCCAGCAGCACCGATCGGGTCAGGGGAGGCGATCAGCCCCAGCATTTT. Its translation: CASSTDRVRGGDQPQHF.

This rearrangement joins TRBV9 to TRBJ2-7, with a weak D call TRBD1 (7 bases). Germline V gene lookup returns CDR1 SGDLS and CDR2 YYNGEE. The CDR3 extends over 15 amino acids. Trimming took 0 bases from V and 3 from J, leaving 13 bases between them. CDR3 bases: TGTGCCAGCAGCGTAGGGGCAGGGGGAGGCTACGAGCAGTACTTC. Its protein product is CASSVGAGGGYEQYF. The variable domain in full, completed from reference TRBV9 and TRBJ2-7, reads DSGVTQTPKHLITATGQRVTLRCSPRSGDLSVYWYQQSLDQGLQFLIQYYNGEERAKGNILERFSAQQFPDLHSELNLSSLELGDSALYFCASSVGAGGGYEQYFGPGTRLTVT.

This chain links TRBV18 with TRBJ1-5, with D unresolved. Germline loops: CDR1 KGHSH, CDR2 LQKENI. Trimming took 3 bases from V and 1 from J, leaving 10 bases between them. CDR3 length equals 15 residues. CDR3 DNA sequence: TGTGCCAGCTCACCCCCTGGGATAAGCAATCAGCCCCAGCATTTT. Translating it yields CASSPPGISNQPQHF.

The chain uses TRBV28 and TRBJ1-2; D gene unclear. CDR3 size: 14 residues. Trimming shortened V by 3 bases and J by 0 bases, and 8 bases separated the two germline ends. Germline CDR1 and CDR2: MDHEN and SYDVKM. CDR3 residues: CASSFGISNYGYTF. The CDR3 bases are TGTGCCAGCAGTTTTGGCATTTCTAACTATGGCTACACCTTC.

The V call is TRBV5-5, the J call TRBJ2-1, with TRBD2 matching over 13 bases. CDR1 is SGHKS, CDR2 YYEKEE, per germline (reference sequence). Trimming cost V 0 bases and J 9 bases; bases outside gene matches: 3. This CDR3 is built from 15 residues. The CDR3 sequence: CASSLAGTSGIEQFF. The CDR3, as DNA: TGTGCCAGCAGCTTGGCCGGGACTAGCGGGATTGAGCAGTTCTTC.

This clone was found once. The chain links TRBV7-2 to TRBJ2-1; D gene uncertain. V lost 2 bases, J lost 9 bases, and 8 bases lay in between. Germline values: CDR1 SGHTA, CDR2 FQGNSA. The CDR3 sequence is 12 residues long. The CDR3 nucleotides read TGTGCCAGCAGCTTAAGGAGTGGTGAGCAGTTCTTC. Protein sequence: CASSLRSGEQFF.

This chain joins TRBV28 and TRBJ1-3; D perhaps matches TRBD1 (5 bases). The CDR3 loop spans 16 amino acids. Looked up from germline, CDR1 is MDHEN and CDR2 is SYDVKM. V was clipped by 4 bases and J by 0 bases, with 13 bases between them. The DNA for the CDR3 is TGTGCCAGCAGTTCCTTCGGACATATCTCTGGAAACACCATATATTTT. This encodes CASSSFGHISGNTIYF.

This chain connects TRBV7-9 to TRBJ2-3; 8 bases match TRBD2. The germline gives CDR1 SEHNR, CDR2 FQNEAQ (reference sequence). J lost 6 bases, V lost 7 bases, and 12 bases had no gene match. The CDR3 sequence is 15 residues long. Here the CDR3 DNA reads TGTGCCAGCACCACAAGGGAGCGGGAGAGGGATACGCAGTATTTT. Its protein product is CASTTRERERDTQYF.

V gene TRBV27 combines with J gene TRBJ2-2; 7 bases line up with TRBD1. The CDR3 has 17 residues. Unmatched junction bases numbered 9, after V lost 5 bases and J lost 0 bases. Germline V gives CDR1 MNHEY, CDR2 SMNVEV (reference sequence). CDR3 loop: CASSPLKTGSNTGELFF. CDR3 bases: TGTGCCAGCAGTCCCCTTAAGACAGGGTCGAACACCGGGGAGCTGTTTTTT.

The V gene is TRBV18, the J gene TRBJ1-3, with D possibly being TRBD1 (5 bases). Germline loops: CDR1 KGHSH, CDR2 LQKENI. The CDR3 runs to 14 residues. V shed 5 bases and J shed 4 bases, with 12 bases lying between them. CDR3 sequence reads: CASSAGTGGNTIYF. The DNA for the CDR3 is TGTGCCAGCTCAGCCGGGACGGGAGGAAACACCATATATTTT.

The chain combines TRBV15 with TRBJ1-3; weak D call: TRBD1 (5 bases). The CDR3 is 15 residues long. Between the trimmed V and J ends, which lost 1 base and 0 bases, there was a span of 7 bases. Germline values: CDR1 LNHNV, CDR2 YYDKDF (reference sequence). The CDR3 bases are TGTGCCACCAGCAGAGCGGGGACCTCTGGAAACACCATATATTTT. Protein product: CATSRAGTSGNTIYF.

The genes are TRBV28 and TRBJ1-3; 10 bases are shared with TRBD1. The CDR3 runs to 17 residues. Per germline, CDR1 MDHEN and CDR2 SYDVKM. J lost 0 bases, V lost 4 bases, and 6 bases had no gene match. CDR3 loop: CASSSPGQGPSGNTIYF. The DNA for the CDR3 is TGTGCCAGCAGTTCACCGGGACAGGGGCCCTCTGGAAACACCATATATTTT.